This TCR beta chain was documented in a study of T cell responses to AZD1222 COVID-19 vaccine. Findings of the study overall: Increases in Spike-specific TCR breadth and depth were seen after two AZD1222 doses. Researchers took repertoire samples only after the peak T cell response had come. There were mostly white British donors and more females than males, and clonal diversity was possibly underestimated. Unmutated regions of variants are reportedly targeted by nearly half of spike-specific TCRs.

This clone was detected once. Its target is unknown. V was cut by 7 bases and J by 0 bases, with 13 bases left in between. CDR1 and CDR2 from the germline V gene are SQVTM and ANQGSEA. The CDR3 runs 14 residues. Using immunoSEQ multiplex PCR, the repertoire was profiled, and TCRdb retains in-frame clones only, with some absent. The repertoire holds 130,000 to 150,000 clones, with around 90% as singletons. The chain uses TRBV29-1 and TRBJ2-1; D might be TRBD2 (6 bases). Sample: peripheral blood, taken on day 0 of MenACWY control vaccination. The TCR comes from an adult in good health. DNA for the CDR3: TGCAGCGGGCAAGCGGGCGGCTCCTACAATGAGCAGTTCTTC. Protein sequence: CSGQAGGSYNEQFF.